The T cell receptor (beta chain) described here comes from a study of T cell responses to AZD1222 COVID-19 vaccine. Study-wide findings and caveats: Among the donors, most were white British and more were female, and clonal diversity was possibly underestimated. Repertoires in all cases were sampled only once the peak T cell response had passed. The CD4 TCRs associated with vaccination extended across spike and predominated at 160-218 and 743-854.

The table came from immunoSEQ multiplex PCR; TCRdb's copy has only in-frame clones and leaves some out. Among 140,000 to 150,000 clones listed, about 92% were seen once. This clone has just one count. Its antigen is not identified. V gave up 2 bases and J gave up 12 bases, with 19 bases separating them. The germline gives CDR1 LGHDT, CDR2 YNNKEL (reference sequence). CDR3 length equals 14 residues. J is TRBJ1-1 and V is TRBV3-1 (or the pseudogene TRBV3-2), with D possibly TRBD1 on 5 matching bases. The specimen was peripheral blood, collected after recovery from COVID-19. The TCR was taken from an adult who had recovered from COVID-19. CDR3 in DNA: TGTGCCAGCAGCCAATCCCCCGGGGCCTTTCATCCTTTCTTT. Translated, it gives CASSQSPGAFHPFF.